This TCR beta chain was captured in a study of regulatory T cells in long-lasting Graves disease. The study's findings and limits: Clonotypes that were public and shared totalled roughly 3,000 in persistent patients versus 750 to 1,000 in new patients. Lower TCR diversity characterized persistent Graves' patients relative to newly diagnosed patients. Among samples with persistent disease, TRBV28, TRBJ1-2 and TRBJ2-5 were favored.

The CDR3 has 13 amino acids. The V end was cut by 10 bases, the J end by 3 bases, with 16 bases between. The germline V gene encodes CDR1 MDHEN and CDR2 SYDVKM. Documented time point: persistent/refractory GD, antithyroid drugs over 5 years with positive TRAb. The TCR library used RNA extracted from PBMCs. This clonotype was seen at least ten times. What it binds is not known. The authors built TCR beta libraries using iRepertoire HTBI primers and Arm-PCR of CDR3 regions. In the authors' methods: The samples yielded some 62 TRBV and around 15 TRBJ segments. TCRdb recomputed calls from the multiplex PCR reads with MiXCR, one row per CDR3 protein. The V and J calls shown here were made by TCRdb, not taken from the authors' results. The sample has hundreds of thousands of distinct CDR3 sequences, more than 20% seen once.

Material: peripheral blood mononuclear cells (PBMCs), obtained when the disease was refractory, from a patient treated with antithyroid drugs. The TCR originated in a female donor with Graves disease. V gene TRBV28 combines with J gene TRBJ2-7; D remains unclear. As DNA, the CDR3 is TGTGCCACCCGACGAAGGAGTTACTACGAGCAGTACTTC. This translates into CATRRRSYYEQYF.